Included here is one TCR beta chain sequence, with context. V gave up 1 base and J gave up 6 bases; unmatched junction bases: 8. There are 17 residues in the CDR3. Germline-derived CDR1 and CDR2 are SGHKS and YYEKEE (reference sequence). This sample is drawn from a study of blood T cell repertoires in COVID-19. Across the study: Acute and convalescent COVID-19 specimens originated in the United States, Italy and Spain. T cells, B-cell-depleted T cells, or PBMCs supplied cDNA or gDNA.

Original data processing: By means of reference gene primer amplification, nucleated cell counts were estimated. Sequencing used immunoSEQ multiplex PCR; TCRdb keeps in-frame clones, though not all of them. V, J and clone size reflect that table, while D and trimming were determined from the DNA. Here the sample spans about 140,000 clones, 84% being singletons. What was sequenced was peripheral blood. The sequence was obtained from a human donor in a cohort sampled during active COVID-19. The chain employs TRBV5-5 and TRBJ2-2; 11 positions agree with TRBD2. The CDR3 region is CASSLSGTSGRAGELFF. Written as DNA, the CDR3 is TGTGCCAGCAGCTTGTCGGGTACTAGCGGGAGAGCCGGGGAGCTGTTTTTT.